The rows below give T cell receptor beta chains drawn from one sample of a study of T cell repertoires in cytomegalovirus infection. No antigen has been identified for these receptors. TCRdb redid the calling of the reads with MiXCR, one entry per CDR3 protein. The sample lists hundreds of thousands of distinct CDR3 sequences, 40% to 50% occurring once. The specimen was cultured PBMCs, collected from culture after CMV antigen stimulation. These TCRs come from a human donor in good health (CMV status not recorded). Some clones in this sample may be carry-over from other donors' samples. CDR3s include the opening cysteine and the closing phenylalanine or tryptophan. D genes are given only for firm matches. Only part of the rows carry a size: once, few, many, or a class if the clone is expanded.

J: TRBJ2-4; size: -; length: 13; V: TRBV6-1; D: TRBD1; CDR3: CASSKTGADIQYF; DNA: TGTGCCAGCAGTAAGACAGGGGCTGACATTCAGTACTTC
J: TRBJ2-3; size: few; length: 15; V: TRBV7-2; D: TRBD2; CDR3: CASSLGLAGTPTQYF; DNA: TGTGCCAGCAGCTTGGGACTAGCGGGAACCCCAACGCAGTATTTT
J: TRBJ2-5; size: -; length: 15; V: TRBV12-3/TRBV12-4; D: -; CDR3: CASSLMGIRRETQYF; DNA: TGTGCCAGCAGTTTGATGGGGATCAGAAGGGAGACCCAGTACTTC
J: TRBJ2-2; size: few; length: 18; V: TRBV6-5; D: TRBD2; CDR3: CASSYSTREGWSTGELFF; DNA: TGTGCCAGCAGTTACTCGACGCGGGAGGGCTGGTCCACCGGGGAGCTGTTTTTT
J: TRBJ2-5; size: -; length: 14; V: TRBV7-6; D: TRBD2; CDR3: CAMDGLADQETQYF; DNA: TGTGCCATGGACGGACTAGCGGATCAAGAGACCCAGTACTTC
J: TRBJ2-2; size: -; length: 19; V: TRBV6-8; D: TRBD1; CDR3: CASSYNRRTGGQSTGELFF; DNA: TGTGCCAGCAGTTACAACCGGCGGACAGGGGGCCAGAGCACCGGGGAGCTGTTTTTT
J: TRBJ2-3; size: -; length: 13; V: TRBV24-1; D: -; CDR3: CATSERYGDTQYF; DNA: TGTGCCACCAGTGAACGGTATGGAGATACGCAGTATTTT
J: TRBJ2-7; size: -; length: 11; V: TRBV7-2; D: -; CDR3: CASSLVGGLYF; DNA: TGTGCCAGCAGCTTAGTCGGCGGCCTGTACTTC
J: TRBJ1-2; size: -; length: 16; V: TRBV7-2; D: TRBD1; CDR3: CASSLAGTGAGGGYTF; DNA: TGTGCCAGCAGCTTAGCCGGGACAGGGGCTGGAGGAGGCTACACCTTC
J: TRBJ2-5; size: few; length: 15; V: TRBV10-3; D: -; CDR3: CAISEGQNLRETQYF; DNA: TGTGCCATCAGTGAAGGACAGAACCTCCGAGAGACCCAGTACTTC
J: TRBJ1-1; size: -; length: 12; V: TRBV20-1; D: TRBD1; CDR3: CSARFRTGEAFF; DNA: TGCAGTGCTAGATTCCGGACAGGTGAAGCTTTCTTT
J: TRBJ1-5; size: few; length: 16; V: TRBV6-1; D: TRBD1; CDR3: CASSEGQGALNQPQHF; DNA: TGTGCCAGCAGTGAAGGGCAGGGGGCTCTCAATCAGCCCCAGCATTTT
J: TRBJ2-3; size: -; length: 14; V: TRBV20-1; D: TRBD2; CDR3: CSASGLAGTDTQYF; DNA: TGCAGTGCTAGCGGACTAGCGGGAACAGATACGCAGTATTTT
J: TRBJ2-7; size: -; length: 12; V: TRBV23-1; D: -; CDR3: CASSPLTFGQYF; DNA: TGCGCCAGCAGTCCCCTGACGTTCGGGCAGTACTTC
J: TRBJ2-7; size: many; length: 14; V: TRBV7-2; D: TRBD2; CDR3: CASSLLAGEYEQYF; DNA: TGTGCCAGCAGCCTACTAGCGGGGGAGTACGAGCAGTACTTC
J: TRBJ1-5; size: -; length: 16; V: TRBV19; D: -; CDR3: CASSIDRGRSNQPQHF; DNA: TGTGCCAGTAGTATAGATCGGGGACGGAGCAATCAGCCCCAGCATTTT
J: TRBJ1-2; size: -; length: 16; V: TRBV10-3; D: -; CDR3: CAISGRTGPLAYGYTF; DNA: TGTGCCATCAGCGGCAGGACGGGCCCCCTCGCCTATGGCTACACCTTC
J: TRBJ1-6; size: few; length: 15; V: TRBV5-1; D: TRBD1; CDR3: CASSLSGTGYSPLHF; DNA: TGCGCCAGCAGCTTATCCGGGACAGGGTATTCACCCCTCCACTTT
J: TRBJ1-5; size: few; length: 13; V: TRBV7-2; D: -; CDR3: CASSLGWDQPQHF; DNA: TGTGCCAGCAGCTTAGGGTGGGATCAGCCCCAGCATTTT
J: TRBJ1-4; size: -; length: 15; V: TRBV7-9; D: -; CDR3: CASSHARGPNEKLFF; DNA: TGTGCCAGCAGCCACGCCAGGGGCCCCAATGAAAAACTGTTTTTT
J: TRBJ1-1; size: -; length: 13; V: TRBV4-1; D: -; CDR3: CASSPEGATEAFF; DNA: TGCGCCAGCAGCCCCGAAGGGGCAACTGAAGCTTTCTTT
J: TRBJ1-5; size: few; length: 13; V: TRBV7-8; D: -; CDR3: CASSFLTNQPQHF; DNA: TGTGCCAGCAGCTTTTTGACCAATCAGCCCCAGCATTTT
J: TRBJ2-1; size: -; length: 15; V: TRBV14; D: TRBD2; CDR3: CASSQRGLAGGEQFF; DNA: TGTGCCAGCAGCCAACGCGGACTAGCGGGAGGCGAGCAGTTCTTC
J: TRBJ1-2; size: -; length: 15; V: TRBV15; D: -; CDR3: CATSRDHNTLRGYTF; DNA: TGTGCCACCAGCAGAGATCACAACACACTCCGTGGCTACACCTTC
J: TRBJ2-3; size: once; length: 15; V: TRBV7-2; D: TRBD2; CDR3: CASVGRGLSTDTQYF; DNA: TGTGCCAGCGTAGGGCGGGGACTAAGCACAGATACGCAGTATTTT
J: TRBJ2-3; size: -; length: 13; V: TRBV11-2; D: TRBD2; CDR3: CASKLAGVDTQYF; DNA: TGTGCCAGCAAACTAGCGGGGGTAGATACGCAGTATTTT
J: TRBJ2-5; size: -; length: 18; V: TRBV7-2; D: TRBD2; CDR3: CASSLPDRGGPNLETQYF; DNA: TGTGCCAGCAGCCTACCCGACCGGGGAGGGCCCAATCTAGAGACCCAGTACTTC